This TCR beta chain originates from a study of T cell responses to AZD1222 COVID-19 vaccine. General study findings and limits: It should be noted that donors were predominantly white British and more often female, and clonal diversity was possibly underestimated. Reportedly, nearly half of unique spike TCRs recognized epitopes outside B.1.351/B.1.1.7 mutations. Scientists sampled the repertoires only once the peak T cell response had passed. Spike regions recognized by vaccine-associated CD4 TCRs spanned the protein, led by 160-218 and 743-854.

Turning to this clone: Its antigen is undetermined.

Germline assignment: CDR1 GTSNPN and CDR2 SVGIG (reference sequence). This CDR3 contains 12 residues. V lost 1 base to trimming and J lost 4 bases, with 8 bases between them. Some clones are missing from TCRdb's copy, which holds only in-frame ones; the method was immunoSEQ multiplex PCR. This table has tens of thousands of clones, around 90% appearing once. The rearrangement joins TRBV30 to TRBJ2-7; D call uncertain. The sample was peripheral blood, taken 28 days after the second AZD1222 dose. The source is an adult who received the AZD1222 COVID-19 vaccine. In DNA form, the CDR3 reads TGTGCCTGGAGTGGGGGATGGTACGAGCAGTACTTC. Protein: CAWSGGWYEQYF.